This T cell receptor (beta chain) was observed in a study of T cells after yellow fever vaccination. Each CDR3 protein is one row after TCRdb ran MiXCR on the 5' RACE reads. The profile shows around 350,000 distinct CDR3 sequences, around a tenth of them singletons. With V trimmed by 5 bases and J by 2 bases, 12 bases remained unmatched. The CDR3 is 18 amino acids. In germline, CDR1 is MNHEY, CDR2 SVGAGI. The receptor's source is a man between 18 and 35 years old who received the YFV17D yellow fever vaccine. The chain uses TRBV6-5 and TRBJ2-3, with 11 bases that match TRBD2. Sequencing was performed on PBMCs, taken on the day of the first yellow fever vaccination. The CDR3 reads CASSNGLAGGKLTDTQYF. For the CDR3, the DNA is TGTGCCAGCAGTAACGGACTAGCGGGCGGGAAACTCACAGATACGCAGTATTTT.